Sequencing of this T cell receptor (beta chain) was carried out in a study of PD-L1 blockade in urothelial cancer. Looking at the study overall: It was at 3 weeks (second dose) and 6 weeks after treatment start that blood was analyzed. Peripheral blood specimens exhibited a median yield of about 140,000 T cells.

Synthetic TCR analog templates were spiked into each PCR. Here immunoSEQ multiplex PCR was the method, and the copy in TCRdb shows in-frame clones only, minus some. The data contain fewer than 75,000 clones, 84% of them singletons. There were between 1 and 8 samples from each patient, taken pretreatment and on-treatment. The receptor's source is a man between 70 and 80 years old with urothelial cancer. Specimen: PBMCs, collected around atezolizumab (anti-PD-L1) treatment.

The DNA of the CDR3 is TGTGCCAGCAGCCGGGGGTACGGCCAGCCCCAGCATTTT. Amino acid sequence: CASSRGYGQPQHF. J is TRBJ1-5 and V is TRBV6-6; TRBD1 is a possible D gene (5 bases). The CDR3 extends over 13 amino acids. Germline V CDR1 and CDR2: MNHNY, SVGAGI (reference sequence). V lost 6 bases and J 7 bases, leaving 13 bases between the germline ends.